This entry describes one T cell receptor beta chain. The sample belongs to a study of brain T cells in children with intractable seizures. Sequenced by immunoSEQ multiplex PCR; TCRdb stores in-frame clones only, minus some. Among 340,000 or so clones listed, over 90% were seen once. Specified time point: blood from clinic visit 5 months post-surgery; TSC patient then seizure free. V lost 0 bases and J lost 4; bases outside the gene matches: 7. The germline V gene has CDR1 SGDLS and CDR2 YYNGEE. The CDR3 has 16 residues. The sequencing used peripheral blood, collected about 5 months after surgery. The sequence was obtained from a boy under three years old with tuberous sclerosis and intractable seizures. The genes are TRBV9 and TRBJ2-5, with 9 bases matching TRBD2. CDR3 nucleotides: TGTGCCAGCAGCGTAGTTGGGCGGGGGGGCCGAGAGACCCAGTACTTC. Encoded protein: CASSVVGRGGRETQYF.